The T cell receptor beta chain under discussion was sequenced for a study of early T cells in non-severe SARS-CoV-2 infection. In the study overall: Chains stayed unpaired after sequencing of bulk RNA from unsorted whole blood.

This clonotype was counted many times. Individual cDNA molecules were tagged with unique molecular identifiers. TCRdb ran MiXCR on the 5' RACE reads and lists one entry per CDR3 protein. The data contain roughly 51,000 distinct CDR3 sequences, over 7.5% of them seen just once; the ten biggest clones take up over 6.5%. The CDR3 sequence is 17 residues long. The V end lost 0 bases, the J end lost 2 bases, and 17 bases lay between the germline ends. Germline V gene lookup returns CDR1 LGHDT and CDR2 YNNKEL (reference sequence). Sequencing input: whole blood. The TCR originated in an adult who was a healthcare worker with PCR-confirmed SARS-CoV-2 infection or an uninfected control (not recorded which). The chain links TRBV3-1 to TRBJ2-7; tentatively, D is TRBD2 (5 bases). CDR3 loop: CASSQDSASLRTYEQYF. The CDR3 region has the DNA TGTGCCAGCAGCCAAGATAGCGCCAGTTTGAGAACCTACGAGCAGTACTTC.